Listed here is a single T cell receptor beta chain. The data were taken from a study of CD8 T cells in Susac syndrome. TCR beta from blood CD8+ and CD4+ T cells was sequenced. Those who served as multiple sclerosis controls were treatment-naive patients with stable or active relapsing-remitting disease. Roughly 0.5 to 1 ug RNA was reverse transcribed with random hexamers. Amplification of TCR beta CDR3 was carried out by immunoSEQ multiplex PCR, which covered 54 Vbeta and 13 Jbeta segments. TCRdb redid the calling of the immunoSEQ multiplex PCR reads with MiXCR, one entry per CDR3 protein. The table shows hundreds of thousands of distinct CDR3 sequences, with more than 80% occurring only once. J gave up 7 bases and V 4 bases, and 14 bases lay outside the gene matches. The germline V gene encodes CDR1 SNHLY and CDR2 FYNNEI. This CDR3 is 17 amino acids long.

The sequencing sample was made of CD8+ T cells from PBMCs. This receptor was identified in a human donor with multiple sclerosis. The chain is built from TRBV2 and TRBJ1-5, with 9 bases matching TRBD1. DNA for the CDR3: TGTGCCAGCAGTGGAACCCGGGACAGGGAGGGGGGACAGCCCCAGCATTTT. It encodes CASSGTRDREGGQPQHF.